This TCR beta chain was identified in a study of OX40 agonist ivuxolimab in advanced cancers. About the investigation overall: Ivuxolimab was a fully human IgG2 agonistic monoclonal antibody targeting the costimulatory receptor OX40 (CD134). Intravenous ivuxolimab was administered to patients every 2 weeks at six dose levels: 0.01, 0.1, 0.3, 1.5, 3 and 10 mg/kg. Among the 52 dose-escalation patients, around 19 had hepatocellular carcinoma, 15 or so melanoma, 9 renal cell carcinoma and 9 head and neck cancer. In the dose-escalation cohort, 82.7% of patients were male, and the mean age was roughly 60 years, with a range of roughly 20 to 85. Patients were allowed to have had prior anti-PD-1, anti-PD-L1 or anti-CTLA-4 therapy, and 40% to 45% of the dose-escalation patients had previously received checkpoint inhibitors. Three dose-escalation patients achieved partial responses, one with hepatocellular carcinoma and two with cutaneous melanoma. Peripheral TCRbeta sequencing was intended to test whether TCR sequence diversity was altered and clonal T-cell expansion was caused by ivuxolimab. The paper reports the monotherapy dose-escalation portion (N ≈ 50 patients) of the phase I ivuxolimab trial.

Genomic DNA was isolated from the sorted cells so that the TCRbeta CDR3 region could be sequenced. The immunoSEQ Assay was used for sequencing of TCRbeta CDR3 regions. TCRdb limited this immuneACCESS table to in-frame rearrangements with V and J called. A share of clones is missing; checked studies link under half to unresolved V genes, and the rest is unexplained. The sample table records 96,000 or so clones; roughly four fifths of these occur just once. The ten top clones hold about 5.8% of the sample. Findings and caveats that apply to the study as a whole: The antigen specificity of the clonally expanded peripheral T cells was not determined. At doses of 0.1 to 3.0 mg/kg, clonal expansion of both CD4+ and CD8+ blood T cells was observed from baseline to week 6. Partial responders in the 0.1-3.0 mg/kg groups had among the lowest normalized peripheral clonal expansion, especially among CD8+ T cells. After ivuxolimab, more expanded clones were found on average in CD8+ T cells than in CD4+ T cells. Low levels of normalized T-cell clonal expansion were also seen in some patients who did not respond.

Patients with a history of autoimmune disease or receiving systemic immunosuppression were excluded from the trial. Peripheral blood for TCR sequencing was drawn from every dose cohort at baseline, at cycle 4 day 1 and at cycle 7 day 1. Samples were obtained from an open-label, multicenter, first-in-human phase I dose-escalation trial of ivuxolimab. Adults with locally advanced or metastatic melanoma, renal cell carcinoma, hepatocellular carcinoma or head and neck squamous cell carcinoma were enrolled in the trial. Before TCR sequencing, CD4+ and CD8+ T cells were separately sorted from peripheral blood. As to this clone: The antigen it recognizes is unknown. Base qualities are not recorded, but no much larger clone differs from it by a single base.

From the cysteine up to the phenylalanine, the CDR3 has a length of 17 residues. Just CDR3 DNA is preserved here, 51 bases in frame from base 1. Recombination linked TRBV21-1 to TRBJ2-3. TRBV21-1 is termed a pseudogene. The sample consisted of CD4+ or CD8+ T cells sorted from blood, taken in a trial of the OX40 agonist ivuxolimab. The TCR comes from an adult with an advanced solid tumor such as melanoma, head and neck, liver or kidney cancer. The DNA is TGTGCCAGCAGCAAAGAGGTCCCGGCCGACAGCACAGATACGCAGTATTTT. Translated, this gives CASSKEVPADSTDTQYF.